This T cell receptor (beta chain) was sequenced during a study of early T cells in non-severe SARS-CoV-2 infection. Study results and caveats: The study's VDJdb matching favored anti-spike CD8 responses and missed private and CD4 specificities.

The CDR3 runs to 15 residues. Trimming stripped 8 bases from V and 0 bases from J, with 17 bases between. Germline V lookup: CDR1 SGHTA, CDR2 FQGNSA. Unique molecular identifiers were attached to individual cDNA molecules. TCRdb reprocessed the 5' RACE reads via MiXCR and lists one record per CDR3 protein. In the table there are more than 85,000 distinct CDR3 sequences, around 12% of which are singletons. This clonotype was seen only a few times. Its target is not known. The TCR comes from an adult who was a healthcare worker with PCR-confirmed SARS-CoV-2 infection or an uninfected control (not recorded which). This rearrangement joins TRBV7-2 to TRBJ2-7; D perhaps matches TRBD2 (6 bases). Sample: whole blood, taken at baseline. The CDR3 sequence: CASSRGWGGSYEQYF. The CDR3 DNA sequence: TGTGCCAGCTCGCGCGGGTGGGGAGGCTCCTACGAGCAGTACTTC.